This T cell receptor beta chain stems from a study of neurological immune-mediated disorders. Overall study results and limits: Phylogenetic grouping assigned the repertoires of 18 of 34 multiple sclerosis patients to one related-CDR3 cluster, which constitutes a possible signature. HTLV-1-associated myelopathy had the most TCR clonal expansion, while multiple sclerosis had the least, a level that fell below healthy controls. The multiple sclerosis repertoire cluster had no clinical or MRI correlate.

The table lists this clonotype with many counts. Its antigen remains unidentified. A single run covered 15-18 subjects with over 160 million TCR-beta sequences. TCRdb analysed the 5' RACE reads with MiXCR anew, one entry per CDR3 protein. The sample holds fewer than 80,000 distinct CDR3 sequences; less than 5.5% are singletons and the top ten take about 3%. Trimming at V came to 0 bases and at J to 4 bases, leaving 3 bases not matched to a gene. This CDR3 region has 15 residues. Germline-derived CDR1 and CDR2 are LGHNA and YNFKEQ. J is TRBJ2-5 and V is TRBV4-2; 9 bases map to TRBD2. This TCR came from a woman under 40 with multiple sclerosis. What was sequenced was PBMCs. CDR3 region: CASSQDGTSRETQYF. In DNA form, the CDR3 reads TGTGCCAGCAGCCAAGATGGGACTAGCAGAGAGACCCAGTACTTC.